These 12 T cell receptor beta chains were all obtained from the same sample, sequenced in a study of OX40 agonist ivuxolimab in advanced cancers. Sequencing was performed with immunoSEQ multiplex PCR; in TCRdb, only in-frame clones are kept and a portion is missing. The sample yields almost 70,000 clones, around 87% seen once. This sample comprised CD4+ or CD8+ T cells sorted from blood, obtained in a trial of the OX40 agonist ivuxolimab. These receptors were taken from an adult with an advanced solid tumor such as melanoma, head and neck, liver or kidney cancer.

The chain uses TRBV10-3 and TRBJ2-2; weak D call: TRBD1 (6 bases). Germline-derived CDR1 and CDR2 are ENHRY and SYGVKD. CDR3 size: 14 residues. V gave up 2 bases and J gave up 6 bases, with 10 bases separating them. CDR3 amino acids: CAISEAQGAGELFF. The CDR3 coding sequence is TGTGCCATCAGTGAGGCACAGGGAGCCGGGGAGCTGTTTTTT.

The chain recombines TRBV7-2 with TRBJ1-4, with 11 bases matching TRBD1. CDR3 length: 16 residues. Trimming at V came to 3 bases and at J to 6 bases, leaving 6 bases not matched to a gene. Germline lookup yields CDR1 SGHTA and CDR2 FQGNSA. The CDR3 DNA is TGTGCCAGCAGCTTGCTCGTGGACAGGGGGCATGAAAAACTGTTTTTT. Amino acid sequence: CASSLLVDRGHEKLFF. Drawing the rest from reference TRBV7-2 and TRBJ1-4, the complete variable domain is GAGVSQSPSNKVTEKGKDVELRCDPISGHTALYWYRQSLGQGLEFLIYFQGNSAPDKSGLPSDRFSAERTGGSVSTLTIQRTQQEDSAVYLCASSLLVDRGHEKLFFGSGTQLSVL.

The chain joins TRBV9 to TRBJ2-2; D possibly corresponds to TRBD2 (5 bases). This CDR3 is 14 amino acids long. The germline V gene encodes CDR1 SGDLS and CDR2 YYNGEE. Trimming pared 4 bases from V and 6 bases from J, leaving 13 bases between. The CDR3 sequence: CASSPDPAAGELFF. The DNA of the CDR3 is TGTGCCAGCAGCCCAGACCCAGCGGCCGGGGAGCTGTTTTTT. The full variable domain, with the rest looked up from reference TRBV9 and TRBJ2-2, is DSGVTQTPKHLITATGQRVTLRCSPRSGDLSVYWYQQSLDQGLQFLIQYYNGEERAKGNILERFSAQQFPDLHSELNLSSLELGDSALYFCASSPDPAAGELFFGEGSRLTVL.

This chain joins TRBV9 and TRBJ2-1; D is perhaps TRBD2 (5 bases). V was cut by 3 bases and J by 9 bases, with 7 bases left in between. This CDR3 is built from 11 residues. CDR1 SGDLS and CDR2 YYNGEE come from the germline V gene. CDR3 amino acids: CASSGTVEQFF. In DNA, the CDR3 is TGTGCCAGCAGCGGGACTGTTGAGCAGTTCTTC. The whole variable domain, remainder taken from reference TRBV9 and TRBJ2-1, is DSGVTQTPKHLITATGQRVTLRCSPRSGDLSVYWYQQSLDQGLQFLIQYYNGEERAKGNILERFSAQQFPDLHSELNLSSLELGDSALYFCASSGTVEQFFGPGTRLTVL.

The rearrangement joins TRBV10-3 to TRBJ2-7; weak D call: TRBD2 (5 bases). The CDR3 runs to 14 residues. The V end lost 6 bases, the J end lost 6 bases, and 18 bases lay between the germline ends. CDR1 is ENHRY, CDR2 SYGVKD, per germline. DNA for the CDR3: TGTGCCATCAGGCGAGGGCCACAGCCGTCCGAGCAGTACTTC. This translates into CAIRRGPQPSEQYF.

The CDR3 DNA sequence: TGTGCCAGTAGTATCCTCAATCAGCCCCAGCATTTT. Translation gives CASSILNQPQHF. V and J are TRBV19 and TRBJ1-5; D not resolved. V gave up 3 bases and J gave up 3 bases, with 3 bases separating them. The CDR3 sequence is 12 residues long. The germline gives CDR1 LNHDA, CDR2 SQIVND (reference sequence). The full variable domain, completed using reference TRBV19 and TRBJ1-5, is DGGITQSPKYLFRKEGQNVTLSCEQNLNHDAMYWYRQDPGQGLRLIYYSQIVNDFQKGDIAEGYSVSREKKESFPLTVTSAQKNPTAFYLCASSILNQPQHFGDGTRLSIL.

The chain combines TRBV6-1 with TRBJ2-7; possibly TRBD1 for D (5 bases). The CDR3 contains 12 residues. V dropped 10 bases and J dropped 7 bases, with 17 bases sitting between them. Per germline, CDR1 MNHNS and CDR2 SASEGT. This chain's CDR3 is CATLSPYREQYF. Here the CDR3 DNA reads TGTGCCACGCTATCGCCCTACAGGGAGCAGTACTTC.

This clone has just one count. Here the CDR3 reads CASSLGLAGDTQYF. For the CDR3, the DNA is TGTGCCAGCAGTTTAGGACTAGCTGGCGATACGCAGTATTTT. The V gene is TRBV27, the J gene TRBJ2-3; 8 nucleotides line up with TRBD2. After removal of 2 bases from V and 6 bases from J, the junction contained 4 bases not matched to a gene. The germline gives CDR1 MNHEY, CDR2 SMNVEV (reference sequence). CDR3 length: 14 residues.

This clone is deemed medium-sized. This chain joins TRBV6-1 and TRBJ1-1, with 7 bases fitting TRBD1. CDR3 size: 13 residues. V shed 6 bases and J 3 bases; nucleotides not matched to a gene: 4. From germline, CDR1 is MNHNS and CDR2 SASEGT. In DNA, the CDR3 is TGTGCCAGCAGGACAGGGAGGGACACTGAAGCTTTCTTT. As protein: CASRTGRDTEAFF.

This chain links TRBV4-1 with TRBJ2-7, with 8 bases identical to TRBD2. This CDR3 comprises 15 residues. CDR1 MGHRA and CDR2 YSYEKL come from the germline V gene. Unmatched junction bases numbered 7, after V lost 4 bases and J lost 2 bases. CDR3 nucleotides: TGCGCCAGCAGCCTTAGCGGGGTCTCCCCCTACGAGCAGTACTTC. Its protein product is CASSLSGVSPYEQYF.

The J gene is TRBJ2-2, the V gene TRBV18; tentatively, D is TRBD2 (6 bases). Germline CDR1 is KGHSH and CDR2 is LQKENI. Trimming removed 4 bases from V and 3 bases from J, with 15 bases in between. The CDR3 has 16 amino acids. The CDR3 is CASSQLSGEYTGELFF. The CDR3 nucleotides read TGTGCCAGCTCACAGTTGTCGGGAGAGTACACCGGGGAGCTGTTTTTT.

This clone was seen just once. The chain couples TRBV28 to TRBJ1-1; D not resolved. The length of the CDR3 is 11 residues. Trimming removed 5 bases from V and 7 bases from J, with 8 bases in between. The germline gives CDR1 MDHEN, CDR2 SYDVKM. This chain's CDR3 is CASSRTLEAFF. CDR3 DNA: TGTGCCAGCAGTCGGACCCTTGAAGCTTTCTTT.